Here is one T cell receptor (beta chain) with its context. No antigen is known for it. This sample was taken from a study of identical twins. After template switching added a universal primer site, the resulting cDNA carried unique molecular identifiers. TCRdb reanalysed the 5' RACE reads using MiXCR and keeps one entry per CDR3 protein. The sample includes around 1.7 million distinct CDR3 sequences, under 35% of them seen just once. Study-level results: Abundant beta clonotypes from cord blood had fewer insertions, unlike memory repertoires, which showed none. Sharing of beta out-of-frame sequences by twins showed a weaker excess. Its conclusions, products of cross-sectional statistical analysis, did not come from following the same donors.

The sequence came from a newborn girl in good health. Sequenced: cord blood.

CDR3 DNA: TGTGCCAGCAGAGACGGGACAGGGGCCTCCGAGCAGTACTTC. It is translated as CASRDGTGASEQYF. The rearrangement uses TRBV12-3 or TRBV12-4 and TRBJ2-7; TRBD1 matches at 10 bases. Trimming took 6 bases from V and 6 from J; bases not matched to a gene: 8. The CDR3 consists of 14 residues.